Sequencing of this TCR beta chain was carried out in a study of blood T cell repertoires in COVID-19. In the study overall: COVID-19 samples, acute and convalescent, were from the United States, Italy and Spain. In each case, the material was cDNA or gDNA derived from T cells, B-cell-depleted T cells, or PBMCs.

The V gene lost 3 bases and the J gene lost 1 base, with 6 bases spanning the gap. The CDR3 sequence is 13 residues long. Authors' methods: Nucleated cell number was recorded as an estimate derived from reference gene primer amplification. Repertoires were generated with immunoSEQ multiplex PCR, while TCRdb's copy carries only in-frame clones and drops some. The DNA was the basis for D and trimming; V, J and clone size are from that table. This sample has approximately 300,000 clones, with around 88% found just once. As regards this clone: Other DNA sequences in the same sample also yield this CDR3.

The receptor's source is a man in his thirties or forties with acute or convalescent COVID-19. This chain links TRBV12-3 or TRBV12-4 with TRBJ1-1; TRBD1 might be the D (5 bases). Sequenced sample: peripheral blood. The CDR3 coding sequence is TGTGCCAGCAGTTTTAGGGGGAACACTGAAGCTTTCTTT. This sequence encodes CASSFRGNTEAFF.